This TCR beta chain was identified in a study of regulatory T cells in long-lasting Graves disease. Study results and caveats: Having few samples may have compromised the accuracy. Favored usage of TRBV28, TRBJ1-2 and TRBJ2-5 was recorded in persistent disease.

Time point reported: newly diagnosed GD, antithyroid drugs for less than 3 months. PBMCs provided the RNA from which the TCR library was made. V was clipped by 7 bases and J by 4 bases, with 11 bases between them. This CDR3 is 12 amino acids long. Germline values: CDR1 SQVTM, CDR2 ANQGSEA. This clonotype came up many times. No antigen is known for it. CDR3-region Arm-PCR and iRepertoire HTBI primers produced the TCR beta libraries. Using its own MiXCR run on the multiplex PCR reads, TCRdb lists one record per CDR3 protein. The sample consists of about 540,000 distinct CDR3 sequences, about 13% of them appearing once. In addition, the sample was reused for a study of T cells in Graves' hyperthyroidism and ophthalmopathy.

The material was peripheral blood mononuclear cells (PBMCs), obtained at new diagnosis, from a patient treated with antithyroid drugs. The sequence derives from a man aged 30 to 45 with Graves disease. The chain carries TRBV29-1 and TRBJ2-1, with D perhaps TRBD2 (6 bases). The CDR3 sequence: CSAEGLYNEQFF. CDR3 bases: TGCAGCGCCGAGGGACTTTACAATGAGCAGTTCTTC.